This TCR beta chain appears in the sequencing data of a study of T cell repertoires in cytomegalovirus infection. CDR1 is SGHVS and CDR2 is FNYEAQ in the germline V gene. This CDR3 spans 16 amino acids. V dropped 1 base and J dropped 5 bases, with 15 bases sitting between them. This clonotype appeared a few times. Its specificity is not known. TCRdb used MiXCR to reprocess the reads, holding one entry per CDR3 protein. The sample contains 700,000 to 900,000 distinct CDR3 sequences, 25% to 30% of which appear only once. The receptor comes from a human donor in good health (CMV status not recorded). Some clones in this sample may be carry-over from other donors' samples. V is TRBV7-6 and J is TRBJ1-5, with D possibly matching TRBD1 (5 bases). This sample comprised cultured CD8+ T cells from PBMCs, obtained from culture after CMV antigen stimulation. The CDR3 sequence is CASSLGWQGSDQPQHF. The CDR3 DNA sequence: TGTGCCAGCAGCTTAGGGTGGCAGGGAAGCGATCAGCCCCAGCATTTT.